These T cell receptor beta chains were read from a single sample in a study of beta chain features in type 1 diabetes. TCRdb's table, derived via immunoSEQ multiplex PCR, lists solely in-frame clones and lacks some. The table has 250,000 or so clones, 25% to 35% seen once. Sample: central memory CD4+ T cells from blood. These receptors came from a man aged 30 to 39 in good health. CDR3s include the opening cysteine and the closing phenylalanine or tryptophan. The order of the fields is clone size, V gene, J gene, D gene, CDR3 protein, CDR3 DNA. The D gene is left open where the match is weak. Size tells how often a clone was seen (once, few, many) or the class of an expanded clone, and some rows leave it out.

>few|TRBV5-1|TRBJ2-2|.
CASSYGTVNTGELFF
TGCGCCAGCAGCTACGGGACTGTGAACACCGGGGAGCTGTTTTTT
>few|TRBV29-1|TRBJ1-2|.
CSVWTEIYGYTF
TGCAGCGTTTGGACAGAAATCTATGGCTACACCTTC
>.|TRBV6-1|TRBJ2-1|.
CASSDLRDSLGQFF
TGTGCCAGCAGTGACCTCCGGGACTCCCTAGGGCAGTTCTTC
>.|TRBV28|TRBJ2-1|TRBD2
CASRSLAEQFF
TGTGCCAGCAGGTCACTAGCGGAGCAGTTCTTC
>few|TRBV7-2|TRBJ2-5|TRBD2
CASSYKTSGGVLQETQYF
TGTGCCAGCAGCTACAAGACTAGCGGGGGGGTCCTCCAAGAGACCCAGTACTTC
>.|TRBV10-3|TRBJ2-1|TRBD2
CAIVSGSSYNEQFF
TGTGCCATCGTTAGCGGGAGCTCCTACAATGAGCAGTTCTTC
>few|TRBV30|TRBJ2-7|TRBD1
CAWRATGGGYEQYF
TGTGCCTGGAGAGCCACAGGGGGAGGCTACGAGCAGTACTTC
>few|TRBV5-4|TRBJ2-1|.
CASSPWTAYNEQFF
TGTGCCAGCAGCCCCTGGACAGCCTACAATGAGCAGTTCTTC
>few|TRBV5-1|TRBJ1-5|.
CASSPAPIDRMSQPQHF
TGCGCCAGCAGCCCGGCCCCAATCGACAGGATGAGCCAGCCCCAGCATTTT
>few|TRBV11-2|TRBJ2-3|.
CASSYGRQNTQYF
TGTGCCAGCAGCTACGGAAGACAGAATACGCAGTATTTT
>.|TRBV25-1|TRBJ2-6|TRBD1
CASSGQGSAGANVLTF
TGTGCCAGCAGTGGACAGGGGTCGGCCGGGGCCAACGTCCTGACTTTC
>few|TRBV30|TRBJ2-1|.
CAWSARRTKRLNEQFF
TGTGCCTGGAGTGCAAGAAGAACTAAACGGCTCAATGAGCAGTTCTTC
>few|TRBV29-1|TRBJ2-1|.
CSVKGRGSSYNEQFF
TGCAGCGTTAAGGGCAGGGGTAGCTCCTACAATGAGCAGTTCTTC
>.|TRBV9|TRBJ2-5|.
CASSVAEETQYF
TGTGCCAGCAGCGTAGCAGAAGAGACCCAGTACTTC
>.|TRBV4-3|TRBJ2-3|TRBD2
CASSPTSGSTDTQYF
TGCGCCAGCAGCCCGACTAGCGGGAGCACAGATACGCAGTATTTT
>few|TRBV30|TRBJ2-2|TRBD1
CAWSTGVPTGELFF
TGTGCCTGGAGTACAGGGGTACCCACCGGGGAGCTGTTTTTT
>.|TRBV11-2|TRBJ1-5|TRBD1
CASSLDHQGGAQHF
TGTGCCAGCAGCTTAGATCATCAGGGGGGTGCCCAGCATTTT
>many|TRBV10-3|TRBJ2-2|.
CAIRIGQNTGELFF
TGTGCCATCCGGATAGGGCAGAACACCGGGGAGCTGTTTTTT
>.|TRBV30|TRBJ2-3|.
CAWIRSGSTDTQYF
TGTGCCTGGATAAGAAGCGGCAGCACAGATACGCAGTATTTT
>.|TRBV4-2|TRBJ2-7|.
CASSHSLGDPYEQYF
TGTGCCAGCAGCCACTCTCTCGGGGACCCCTACGAGCAGTACTTC
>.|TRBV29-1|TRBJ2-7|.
CSVVTGTPPYEQYF
TGCAGCGTCGTTACAGGGACCCCTCCCTACGAGCAGTACTTC
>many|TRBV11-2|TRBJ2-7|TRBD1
CASSSDRVMGEQYF
TGTGCCAGCAGCTCCGACAGGGTGATGGGCGAGCAGTACTTC
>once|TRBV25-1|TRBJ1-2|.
CASSVGDGHNYGYTF
TGTGCCAGCAGTGTTGGGGACGGACATAACTATGGCTACACCTTC
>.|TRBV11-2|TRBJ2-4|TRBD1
CASRLNPGGHIQYF
TGTGCCAGCAGGCTCAACCCAGGGGGTCACATTCAGTACTTC
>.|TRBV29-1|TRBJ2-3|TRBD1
CSVARETGGTDTQYF
TGCAGCGTGGCGAGAGAGACAGGGGGCACAGATACGCAGTATTTT
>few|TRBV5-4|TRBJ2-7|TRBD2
CASSLDAGTRGAYEQYF
TGTGCCAGCAGCTTAGACGCCGGGACTAGAGGGGCCTACGAGCAGTACTTC
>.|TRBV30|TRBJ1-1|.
CAWSVTDNTEAFF
TGTGCCTGGAGTGTAACAGATAACACTGAAGCTTTCTTT
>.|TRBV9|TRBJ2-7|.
CASSVSIRDEQYF
TGTGCCAGCAGCGTATCTATTCGAGACGAGCAGTACTTC
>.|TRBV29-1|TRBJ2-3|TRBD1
CSVRGSRGDTQYF
TGCAGCGTCAGGGGGTCCCGGGGAGATACGCAGTATTTT
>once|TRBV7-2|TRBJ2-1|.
CASSALRAGANEQFF
TGTGCCAGCAGCGCCCTAAGAGCCGGCGCAAATGAGCAGTTCTTC
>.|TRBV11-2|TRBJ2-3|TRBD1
CASSPRQGSRTDTQYF
TGTGCCAGCAGCCCCCGACAGGGGTCCCGCACAGATACGCAGTATTTT
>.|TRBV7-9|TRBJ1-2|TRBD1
CASRKTGTGNEGYTF
TGTGCCAGCAGGAAAACCGGGACAGGGAATGAGGGCTACACCTTC
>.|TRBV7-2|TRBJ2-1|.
CASSIRFQGPPSSYNEQFF
TGTGCCAGCAGCATCAGATTTCAGGGGCCCCCGAGCTCCTACAATGAGCAGTTCTTC